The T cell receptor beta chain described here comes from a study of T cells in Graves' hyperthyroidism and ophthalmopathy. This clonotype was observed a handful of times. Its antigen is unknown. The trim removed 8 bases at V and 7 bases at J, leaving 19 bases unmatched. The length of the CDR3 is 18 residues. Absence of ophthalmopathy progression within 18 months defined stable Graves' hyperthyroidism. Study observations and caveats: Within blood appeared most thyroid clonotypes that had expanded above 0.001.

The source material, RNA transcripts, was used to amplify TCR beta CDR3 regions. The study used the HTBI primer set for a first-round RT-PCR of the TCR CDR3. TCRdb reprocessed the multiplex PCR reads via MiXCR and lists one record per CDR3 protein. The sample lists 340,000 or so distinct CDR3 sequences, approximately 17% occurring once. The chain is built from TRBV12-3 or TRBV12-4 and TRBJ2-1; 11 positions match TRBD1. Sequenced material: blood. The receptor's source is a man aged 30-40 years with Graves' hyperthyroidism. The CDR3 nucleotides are TGTGCCAGCGAGGGTGGACAGGGGGCGGCGGGAGGGACAAATGAGCAGTTCTTC. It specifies CASEGGQGAAGGTNEQFF.